This entry describes one T cell receptor (beta chain). The antigen remains undetermined. Its ends do not fully match the called genes, so a read error is possible. This sample stems from a study of cytomegalovirus exposure and HLA in healthy donors. PCR involved 60 Vbeta and 13 Jbeta primers. Measured with immunoSEQ multiplex PCR; TCRdb has only the in-frame clones, and not every one. There are some 150,000 clones in the sample; about 80% occur only once, and about 1.9% lies in the top ten. Germline loops: CDR1 SGHNT, CDR2 YENEEA. The CDR3 covers 14 residues. General study points: The authors enumerated under 200 TCR beta chains as linked to cytomegalovirus. Follow-up analysis later connected one missense variant in DCLRE1C with trimming of TCR beta V- and J-genes. In a later analysis, parvovirus B19, influenza, CMV and Epstein-Barr virus appeared linked to several top co-occurrence clusters.

The TCR was taken from a young woman in good health and CMV-seropositive. Sequencing input: PBMCs. The genes are TRBV11-3 and TRBJ1-1; TRBD1 matches 7 bases. The CDR3 spells CASNLEGGDTEAFF. The CDR3 DNA reads TGTGCCAGCAACTTAGAAGGGGGCGACACTGAAGCTTTCTTT.